The rows below give T cell receptor beta chains drawn from one sample of a study of blood T cell repertoires in COVID-19. Only in-frame clones appear in the TCRdb table, and some are missing; sequencing was by immunoSEQ multiplex PCR. The repertoire consists of a few hundred thousand clones, with around 87% occurring once and the leading ten covering around 1.1%. The sample taken for sequencing was PBMCs or T cells enriched from blood (not recorded which). The receptors were gathered from a man younger than 45 who had recovered from COVID-19. CDR3s include the opening cysteine and the closing phenylalanine or tryptophan. The D gene is left open where the match is weak. Size is omitted from some rows. Given values are once, few, many or a class for expanded clones.

j_call v_call d_call clone_size cdr3_nt cdr3_aa
TRBJ2-7 TRBV3-1/TRBV3-2 TRBD2 NA TGTGCCAGCAGCCAAGATCTAGCGGGGAGAGAGCAGTACTTC CASSQDLAGREQYF
TRBJ2-6 TRBV18 NA NA TGTGCCAGCTCACCACTTGAGGTCATTGGGGCCAACGTCCTGACTTTC CASSPLEVIGANVLTF
TRBJ2-3 TRBV2 TRBD2 NA TGTGCCAGCAGTGAAAGCGGGATCACAGATACGCAGTATTTT CASSESGITDTQYF
TRBJ2-5 TRBV6-5 NA NA TGTGCCAGCAGTTACTCAACCGGACTGATCCAAGAGACCCAGTACTTC CASSYSTGLIQETQYF
TRBJ1-2 TRBV7-2 NA NA TGTGCCAGCAGCTACACACAGGGTAACTATGGCTACACCTTC CASSYTQGNYGYTF
TRBJ1-5 TRBV28 NA NA TGTGCCAGCAGTTCCCAGCGAAGTGAGCCCCAGCATTTT CASSSQRSEPQHF
TRBJ1-1 TRBV6-6 NA NA TGTGCCAGCAGCTCGGGTGAAGCTTTCTTT CASSSGEAFF
TRBJ2-1 TRBV5-6 NA NA TGTGCCAGCAGCCGGGACTTCTACAATGAGCAGTTCTTC CASSRDFYNEQFF
TRBJ1-4 TRBV13 NA NA TGTGCCAGCAGCTTAGAATCCGGGGTCGGCTCTACTAATGAAAAACTGTTTTTT CASSLESGVGSTNEKLFF
TRBJ2-3 TRBV19 NA NA TGTGCCAGTAGGTTAGCGCGGACTACAGATACGCAGTATTTT CASRLARTTDTQYF
TRBJ1-3 TRBV2 NA NA TGTGCCAGCAGTGCTTCGGGGGGCTCTGGAAACACCATATATTTT CASSASGGSGNTIYF
TRBJ2-7 TRBV10-3 TRBD1 NA TGTGCCATCAGTCCACAGGGGGCCTCCTACGAGCAGTACTTC CAISPQGASYEQYF
TRBJ2-1 TRBV6-5 TRBD2 NA TGTGCCAGCAGTTACGGGAGGGCCAACAATGAGCAGTTCTTC CASSYGRANNEQFF
TRBJ2-1 TRBV7-2 TRBD2 NA TGTGCCAGCAGCTTAGGACTAGCGGTTAACTCCTACAATGAGCAGTTCTTC CASSLGLAVNSYNEQFF
TRBJ2-1 TRBV28 NA NA TGTGCCAGCGGGCCCCACACATCCTACAATGAGCAGTTCTTC CASGPHTSYNEQFF
TRBJ2-7 TRBV25-1 TRBD1 NA TGTGCCAGCACCGAAGGGACAGCTACCACCTACGAGCAGTACTTC CASTEGTATTYEQYF
TRBJ2-2 TRBV9 TRBD1 NA TGTGCCAGCACTAGGGGGCAGGGCACCGGGGAGCTGTTTTTT CASTRGQGTGELFF
TRBJ1-3 TRBV18 TRBD1 NA TGTGCCAGCTCACCCTCCTTGGACAGGGCTTGGAACACCATATATTTT CASSPSLDRAWNTIYF
TRBJ1-1 TRBV4-1 NA once TGCGCCAGCAGCCCCAGGGACTTCACTGAAGCTTTCTTT CASSPRDFTEAFF
TRBJ1-5 TRBV6-1 NA NA TGTGCCAGCAGTGAACGACAGTCGTATAGCAATCAGCCCCAGCATTTT CASSERQSYSNQPQHF
TRBJ1-5 TRBV7-9 NA NA TGTGCCAGCAGCTCGGCGGGAGGAGATTACGGCCCCCAGCATTTT CASSSAGGDYGPQHF
TRBJ2-1 TRBV21-1 NA NA TGTGCCAGCAGCGCCGATCCGGAGTTTTACAATGAGCAGTTCTTC CASSADPEFYNEQFF
TRBJ1-1 TRBV6-5 NA NA TGTGCCAGCAGTTACTCAAAGGACAGCCTGGGGGCTGAAGCTTTCTTT CASSYSKDSLGAEAFF
TRBJ1-2 TRBV15 TRBD1 NA TGTGCCACCAGTCCTAGGACAGGGGGTGGCTACACCTTC CATSPRTGGGYTF
TRBJ1-4 TRBV30 NA once TGTGCCTGGAGTCAAAGCGGGGTTAATGAAAAACTGTTTTTT CAWSQSGVNEKLFF
TRBJ1-3 TRBV3-1/TRBV3-2 TRBD1 NA TGTGCCAGCAGCCAAGGCCTGACAGGGCTGGGTGGAAACACCATATATTTT CASSQGLTGLGGNTIYF
TRBJ1-2 TRBV19 TRBD1 NA TGTGCCAGTAATTCTCCGGGACAGGGGGCGGATGGCTACACCTTC CASNSPGQGADGYTF
TRBJ1-4 TRBV19 TRBD1 NA TGTGCCAGTAGACGACAGGGTACCTTTGAAAAACTGTTTTTT CASRRQGTFEKLFF
TRBJ1-6 TRBV6-5 NA NA TGTGCCAGCAGTTACGGGTCAGGGAATTCACCCCTCCACTTT CASSYGSGNSPLHF
TRBJ2-5 TRBV19 TRBD2 NA TGTGCCAGTAGTATGAACGGGAGGAGGGAGACCCAGTACTTC CASSMNGRRETQYF
TRBJ2-5 TRBV12-3/TRBV12-4 NA NA TGTGCCAGCAGTTTCGTCCAAGAGACCCAGTACTTC CASSFVQETQYF
TRBJ1-5 TRBV18 NA few TGTGCCAGCTCACCAGACATGAAGGGGGGGGCTCAGCCCCAGCATTTT CASSPDMKGGAQPQHF
TRBJ2-7 TRBV19 TRBD2 NA TGTGCCAGTAGTACTGCGGGAGCCACCTCCTACGAGCAGTACTTC CASSTAGATSYEQYF
TRBJ2-7 TRBV12-3/TRBV12-4 TRBD2 NA TGTGCCAGCAGGGGCGGGAGCGAGCAGTACTTC CASRGGSEQYF
TRBJ2-1 TRBV6-5 TRBD1 NA TGTGCCAGCCAGGGACAGGGTGGAGGTGAGCAGTTCTTC CASQGQGGGEQFF
TRBJ2-7 TRBV5-1 TRBD1 NA TGCGCCAGCAGCTTGGCCGGGACAGGGGTACACGAGCAGTACTTC CASSLAGTGVHEQYF
TRBJ1-2 TRBV7-2 NA NA TGTGCCAGCAGCTTCCCAGGGTCCCCGCTCGGCTACACCTTC CASSFPGSPLGYTF
TRBJ2-3 TRBV29-1 TRBD1 NA TGCAGCGTTGATAGACAGGGAACAGGAGATACGCAGTATTTT CSVDRQGTGDTQYF
TRBJ2-2 TRBV5-4 NA NA TGTGCCAGCAGCTTAGGGGGAAGGGTCACCGGGGAGCTGTTTTTT CASSLGGRVTGELFF
TRBJ1-1 TRBV11-3 NA NA TGTGCCAGCAGCCACACCCCTGAGGTAACTGAAGCTTTCTTT CASSHTPEVTEAFF
TRBJ2-1 TRBV5-1 NA few TGCGCCAGCAGCGACGTGGGTGGGGCCAATGAGCAGTTCTTC CASSDVGGANEQFF
TRBJ2-7 TRBV5-1 NA once TGCGCCAGCAGCTTGGGTCGGACTGCCTACGAGCAGTACTTC CASSLGRTAYEQYF
TRBJ1-2 TRBV18 NA NA TGTGCCAGCTCACCACCGGATACAGATGGCTACACCTTC CASSPPDTDGYTF
TRBJ1-2 TRBV12-3/TRBV12-4 NA NA TGTGCCAGCGACACATCAACTAACTATGGCTACACCTTC CASDTSTNYGYTF
TRBJ2-1 TRBV30 TRBD2 NA TGTGCCTGGAGTGTTGGGGGAGCGGGATCAAATGAGCAGTTCTTC CAWSVGGAGSNEQFF
TRBJ1-1 TRBV10-3 NA NA TGTGCCATCAGTGCCCGACAGAACACTGAAGCTTTCTTT CAISARQNTEAFF
TRBJ1-5 TRBV27 NA NA TGTGCCAGCAGTTTTAGGGGTAATCAGCCCCAGCATTTT CASSFRGNQPQHF
TRBJ1-2 TRBV9 NA NA TGTGCCAGCAGCGTAGTCTCGGGGTCCTATGGCTACACCTTC CASSVVSGSYGYTF
TRBJ1-4 TRBV5-1 TRBD1 once TGCGCCAGCAGCTTCAGGACAGGGAGTAATGAAAAACTGTTTTTT CASSFRTGSNEKLFF
TRBJ2-1 TRBV6-5 TRBD1 NA TGTGCCAGCAGTTATACAGGGGGCGTATACAATGAGCAGTTCTTC CASSYTGGVYNEQFF
TRBJ1-4 TRBV5-6 TRBD1 few TGTGCCAGCACCGACAGGGCAGGAGGTGAAAAACTGTTTTTT CASTDRAGGEKLFF
TRBJ2-5 TRBV4-1 NA NA TGCGCCAGCAGCCAAGGGAACAGGGTTCAAGAGACCCAGTACTTC CASSQGNRVQETQYF
TRBJ2-3 TRBV2 TRBD2 NA TGTGCCAGCAAAGAGCGGGGGAGCACAGATACGCAGTATTTT CASKERGSTDTQYF
TRBJ2-1 TRBV7-2 TRBD1 NA TGTGCCAGCAGCCTAGGGACAGCTTTCAATGAGCAGTTCTTC CASSLGTAFNEQFF
TRBJ1-2 TRBV4-2 NA NA TGTGCCAGCAGCCAAGGGGAGCCCCCATATGGCTACACCTTC CASSQGEPPYGYTF
TRBJ2-5 TRBV5-1 TRBD1 NA TGCGCCAGCAGCAGCGACAGGGGGCGGTCGGAGACCCAGTACTTC CASSSDRGRSETQYF
TRBJ2-5 TRBV10-3 TRBD1 NA TGTGCCATCAGTGAGTCCTCCGACAGGGTCGGAGAGACCCAGTACTTC CAISESSDRVGETQYF